This T cell receptor (beta chain) was recovered during a study of lymphopenia after photon versus proton radiotherapy. In regard to this clone: Antigen: not known.

Notes on the study in general: Larger post-nadir TCR diversity loss correlated inversely with survival in deceased patients. Survival link was tested only in deceased patients; proton benefit remains a possibility. Oligoclonal CD8+ Temra expansion after nadir drove photon patients' diversity drop. Photon-treated patients lost naive T cells and TCR diversity; proton-treated stayed stable.

Measured with immunoSEQ multiplex PCR; TCRdb has only the in-frame clones, and not every one. The table lists 22,000 or so clones, approximately 91% of them singletons. CDR3 length: 14 residues. From germline, CDR1 is KGHSH and CDR2 LQKENI. The germline V and J ends were trimmed by 0 bases and 7 bases, with 10 bases remaining between them. This clonotype was sampled from a woman in her 70s with pancreatic cancer. Some clones in this sample may be carry-over from other donors' samples. The genes are TRBV18 and TRBJ2-4, with D possibly TRBD1 on 5 matching bases. Sequencing used peripheral blood, obtained from a patient treated with proton-based radiotherapy. For the CDR3, the DNA is TGTGCCAGCTCACCACCCTCTCCAGGGAACATTCAGTACTTC. It is translated as CASSPPSPGNIQYF.